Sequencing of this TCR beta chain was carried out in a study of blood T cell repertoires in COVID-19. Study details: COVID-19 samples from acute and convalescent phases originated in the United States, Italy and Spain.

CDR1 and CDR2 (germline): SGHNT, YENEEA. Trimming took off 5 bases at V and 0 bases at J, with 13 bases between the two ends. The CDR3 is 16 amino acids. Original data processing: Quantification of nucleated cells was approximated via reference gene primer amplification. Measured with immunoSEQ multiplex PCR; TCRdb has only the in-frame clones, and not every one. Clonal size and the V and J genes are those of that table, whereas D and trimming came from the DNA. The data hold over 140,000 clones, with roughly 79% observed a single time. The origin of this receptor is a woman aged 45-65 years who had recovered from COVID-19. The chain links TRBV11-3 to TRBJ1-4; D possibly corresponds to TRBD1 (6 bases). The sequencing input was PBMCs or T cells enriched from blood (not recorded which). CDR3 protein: CASSLGTRATNEKLFF. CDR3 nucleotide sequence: TGTGCCAGCAGCCTAGGGACAAGAGCAACTAATGAAAAACTGTTTTTT.